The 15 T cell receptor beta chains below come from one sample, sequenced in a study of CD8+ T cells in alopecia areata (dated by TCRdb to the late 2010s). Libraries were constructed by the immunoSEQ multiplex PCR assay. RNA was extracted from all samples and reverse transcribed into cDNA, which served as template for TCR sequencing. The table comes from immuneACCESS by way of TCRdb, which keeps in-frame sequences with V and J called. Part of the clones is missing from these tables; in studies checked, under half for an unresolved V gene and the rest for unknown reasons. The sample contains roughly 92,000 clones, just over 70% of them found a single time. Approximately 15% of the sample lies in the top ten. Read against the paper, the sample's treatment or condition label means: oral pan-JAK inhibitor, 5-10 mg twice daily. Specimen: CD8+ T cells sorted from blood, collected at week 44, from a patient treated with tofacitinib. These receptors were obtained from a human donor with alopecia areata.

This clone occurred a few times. As DNA, the CDR3 is TGTGCCAGTAGTTACGGAGTTTCCTACGAGCAGTACTTC. It encodes CASSYGVSYEQYF. The rearrangement links TRBV19 to TRBJ2-7, with D uncertain. Trimming stripped 5 bases from V and 1 base from J, with 9 bases between. Germline CDR1 LNHDA, CDR2 SQIVND (reference sequence). The CDR3 has 13 residues.

CDR3 amino acids: CASSYSTHNEQFF. In DNA form, the CDR3 reads TGTGCCAGCAGTTACTCGACACACAATGAGCAGTTCTTC. The rearrangement links TRBV6-6 to TRBJ2-1, with D unclear. The germline CDR1 and CDR2 sequences are MNHNY and SVGAGI (reference sequence). Trimming took off 0 bases at V and 5 bases at J, with 5 bases between the two ends. The CDR3 sequence is 13 residues long.

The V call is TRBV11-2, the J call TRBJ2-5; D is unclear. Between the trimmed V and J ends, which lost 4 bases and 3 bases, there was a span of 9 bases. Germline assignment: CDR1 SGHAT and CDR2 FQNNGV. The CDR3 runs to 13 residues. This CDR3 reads CASSSYTKETQYF. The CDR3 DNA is TGTGCCAGCAGCTCTTATACTAAAGAGACCCAGTACTTC.

The CDR3 nucleotides are TGTGCCAGTAGTACGACTAGCGGGGGTAATGAGCAGTTCTTC. It yields the protein CASSTTSGGNEQFF. This sequence joins TRBV19 and TRBJ2-1, with 12 bases identical to TRBD2. Looked up from germline, CDR1 is LNHDA and CDR2 is SQIVND (reference sequence). CDR3 length: 14 amino acids. Trimming removed 4 bases from V and 7 bases from J; junction bases left unmatched: 2. Using reference TRBV19 and TRBJ2-1 for the parts outside the CDR3, the full variable domain is DGGITQSPKYLFRKEGQNVTLSCEQNLNHDAMYWYRQDPGQGLRLIYYSQIVNDFQKGDIAEGYSVSREKKESFPLTVTSAQKNPTAFYLCASSTTSGGNEQFFGPGTRLTVL.

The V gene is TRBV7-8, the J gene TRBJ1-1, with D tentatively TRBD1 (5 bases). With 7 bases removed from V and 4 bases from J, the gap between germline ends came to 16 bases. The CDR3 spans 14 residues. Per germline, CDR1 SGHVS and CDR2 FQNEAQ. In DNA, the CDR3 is TGTGCCAGCACCCCCGGCGGGGGGATCACTGAAGCTTTCTTT. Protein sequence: CASTPGGGITEAFF.

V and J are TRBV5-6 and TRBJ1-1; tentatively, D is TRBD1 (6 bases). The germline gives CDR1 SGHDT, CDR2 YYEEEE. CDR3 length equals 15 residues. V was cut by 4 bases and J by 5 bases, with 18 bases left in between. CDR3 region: CASSHGQGLVTEAFF. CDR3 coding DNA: TGTGCCAGCAGCCACGGCCAGGGGTTGGTAACTGAAGCTTTCTTT.

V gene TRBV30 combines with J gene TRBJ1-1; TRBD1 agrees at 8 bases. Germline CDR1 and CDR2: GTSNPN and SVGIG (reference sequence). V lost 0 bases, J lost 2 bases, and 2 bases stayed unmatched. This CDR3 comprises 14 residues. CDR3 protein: CAWSVGQGNTEAFF. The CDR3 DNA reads TGTGCCTGGAGTGTAGGACAGGGTAACACTGAAGCTTTCTTT.

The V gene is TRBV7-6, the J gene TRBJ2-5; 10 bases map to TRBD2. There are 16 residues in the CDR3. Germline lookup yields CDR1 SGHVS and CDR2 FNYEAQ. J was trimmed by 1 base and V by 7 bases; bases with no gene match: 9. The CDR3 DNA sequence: TGTGCCAGCAACTTTGCTAGCGGGGGAGCCCAAGAGACCCAGTACTTC. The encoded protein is CASNFASGGAQETQYF.

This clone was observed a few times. The CDR3 region has the DNA TGTGCCAGCAGCATCCGACCGGGACAGGCGAACTACGAGCAGTACTTC. Its translation: CASSIRPGQANYEQYF. The chain employs TRBV7-6 and TRBJ2-7, with 8 bases lining up with TRBD1. The CDR3 spans 16 residues. The V gene end was trimmed by 5 bases and the J gene end by 3 bases; junction bases not matched to a gene: 12. From germline, CDR1 is SGHVS and CDR2 FNYEAQ.

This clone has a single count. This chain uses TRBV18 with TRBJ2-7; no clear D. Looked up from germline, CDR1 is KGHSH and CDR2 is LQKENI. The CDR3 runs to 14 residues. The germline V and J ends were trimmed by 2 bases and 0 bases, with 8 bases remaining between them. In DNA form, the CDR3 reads TGTGCCAGCTCACCAGGCAGAGGCTCCTACGAGCAGTACTTC. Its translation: CASSPGRGSYEQYF.

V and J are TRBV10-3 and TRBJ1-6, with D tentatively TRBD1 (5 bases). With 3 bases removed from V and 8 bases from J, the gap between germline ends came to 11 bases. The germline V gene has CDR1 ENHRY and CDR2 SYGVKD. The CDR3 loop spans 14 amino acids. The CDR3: CAISDRVRDSPLHF. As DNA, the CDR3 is TGTGCCATCAGTGACAGGGTGCGGGATTCACCCCTCCACTTT.

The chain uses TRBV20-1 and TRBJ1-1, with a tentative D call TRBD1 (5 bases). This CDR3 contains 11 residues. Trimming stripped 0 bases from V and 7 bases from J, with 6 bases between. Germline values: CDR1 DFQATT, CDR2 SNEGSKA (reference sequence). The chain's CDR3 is CSARDQGEAFF. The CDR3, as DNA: TGCAGTGCTAGAGATCAGGGTGAAGCTTTCTTT.

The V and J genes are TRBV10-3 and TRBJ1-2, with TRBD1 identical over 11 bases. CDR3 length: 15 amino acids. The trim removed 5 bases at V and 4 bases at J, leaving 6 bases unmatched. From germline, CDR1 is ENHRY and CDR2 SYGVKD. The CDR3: CAISRDRGSGYGYTF. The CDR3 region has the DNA TGTGCCATCAGTAGGGACAGGGGGTCCGGCTATGGCTACACCTTC.

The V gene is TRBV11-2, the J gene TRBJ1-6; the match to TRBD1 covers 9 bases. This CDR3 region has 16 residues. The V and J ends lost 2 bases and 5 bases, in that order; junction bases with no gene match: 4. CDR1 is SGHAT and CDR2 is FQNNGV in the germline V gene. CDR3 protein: CASSLWGQGNNSPLHF. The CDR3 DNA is TGTGCCAGCAGCTTATGGGGACAGGGAAATAATTCACCCCTCCACTTT.

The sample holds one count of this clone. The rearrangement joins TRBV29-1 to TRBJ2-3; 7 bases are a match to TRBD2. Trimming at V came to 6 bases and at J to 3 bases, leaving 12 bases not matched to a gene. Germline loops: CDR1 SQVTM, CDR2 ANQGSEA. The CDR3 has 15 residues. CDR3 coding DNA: TGCAGCGTCCACCTTGGGAGGGCGGTGACAGATACGCAGTATTTT. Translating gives CSVHLGRAVTDTQYF.